Listed below are T cell receptor beta chains from one sample, sequenced in a study of radiation and T cells in renal cell carcinoma. The table came from immunoSEQ multiplex PCR; TCRdb's copy has only in-frame clones and leaves some out. Of 100,000 to 150,000 clones detected, approximately 80% appear once; the ten largest clones hold less than 3.5%. This material consisted of blood, taken from a patient whose treatment included radiotherapy and nephrectomy. The source of these receptors is a woman aged 55 to 70 with renal cell carcinoma. Each CDR3 is given with its conserved first and last residue. Each record gives: V gene, clone size, J gene, D gene, CDR3 protein, CDR3 DNA. D genes are given only for firm matches. A row's size may be missing; if present it is once, few, many or a size class.

TRBV7-7	NA	TRBJ2-2	TRBD2	CASSLLAGGNTGELFF	TGTGCTAGCAGCTTACTAGCGGGGGGGAACACCGGGGAGCTGTTTTTT
TRBV7-9	NA	TRBJ1-5	NA	CASSVDTSNQPQHF	TGTGCCAGCAGCGTCGACACCAGCAATCAGCCCCAGCATTTT
TRBV2	once	TRBJ2-2	NA	CASSTEGELFF	TGTGCCAGCTCCACCGAGGGGGAGCTGTTTTTT
TRBV6-5	NA	TRBJ1-1	NA	CASSYLYPLRDTEAFF	TGTGCCAGCAGTTACTTGTACCCCCTTAGGGACACTGAAGCTTTCTTT
TRBV2	NA	TRBJ1-1	NA	CASSELVRAWAFF	TGTGCCAGCAGTGAATTGGTCAGGGCTTGGGCTTTCTTT
TRBV5-4	NA	TRBJ1-5	NA	CASSRGPNQPQHF	TGTGCCAGCAGCCGGGGGCCTAATCAGCCCCAGCATTTT
TRBV2	NA	TRBJ1-1	TRBD1	CASGDRGGNTEAFF	TGTGCCAGCGGAGACAGGGGTGGAAACACTGAAGCTTTCTTT
TRBV28	NA	TRBJ1-5	TRBD1	CASLGQILYSNQPQHF	TGTGCCAGCTTGGGACAGATACTTTATAGCAATCAGCCCCAGCATTTT
TRBV19	NA	TRBJ2-7	NA	CASSIRPGSEQYF	TGTGCCAGTAGTATCCGGCCCGGGAGCGAGCAGTACTTC
TRBV18	NA	TRBJ2-5	NA	CASSPRAETQYF	TGTGCCAGCTCACCACGCGCAGAGACCCAGTACTTC
TRBV28	NA	TRBJ1-6	TRBD1	CASGRQGSSYNSPLHF	TGTGCCTCGGGTAGACAGGGGAGCTCCTATAATTCACCCCTCCACTTT
TRBV6-5	NA	TRBJ2-2	NA	CASSYYDTGELFF	TGTGCCAGCAGTTACTACGACACCGGGGAGCTGTTTTTT
TRBV10-3	NA	TRBJ2-1	NA	CAISERQTGRDEQFF	TGTGCCATCAGTGAAAGGCAGACAGGAAGGGATGAGCAGTTCTTC
TRBV5-5	NA	TRBJ1-1	NA	CASTSGAGQSYTEAFF	TGTGCCAGCACCTCCGGTGCTGGACAAAGCTACACTGAAGCTTTCTTT
TRBV25-1	many	TRBJ2-7	TRBD2	CASSGGTSVPYEQYF	TGTGCCAGCAGTGGGGGGACTAGCGTACCCTACGAGCAGTACTTC
TRBV6-6	NA	TRBJ2-5	TRBD2	CASSYGTSVETQYF	TGTGCCAGCAGTTATGGGACTAGCGTAGAGACCCAGTACTTC
TRBV7-9	NA	TRBJ2-1	TRBD2	CASSPPATSGRGEQFF	TGTGCCAGCAGTCCCCCGGCGACTAGCGGGAGGGGTGAGCAGTTCTTC
TRBV5-4	NA	TRBJ1-3	NA	CASMAGSTRDSGNTIYF	TGTGCCAGCATGGCGGGCAGTACTCGCGACTCTGGAAACACCATATATTTT
TRBV19	NA	TRBJ2-3	TRBD2	CASTLTSSTDTQYF	TGTGCCAGTACCTTGACTAGCAGCACAGATACGCAGTATTTT
TRBV5-1	few	TRBJ1-3	TRBD1	CASQTGGSGNTIYF	TGCGCCAGCCAAACAGGGGGCTCTGGAAACACCATATATTTT
TRBV4-2	NA	TRBJ1-2	TRBD1	CASSIGTGERGYTF	TGTGCCAGCAGTATTGGGACAGGGGAGCGGGGCTACACCTTC
TRBV10-3	NA	TRBJ2-2	NA	CAISSTSTGELFF	TGTGCCATCAGTTCTACTAGCACCGGGGAGCTGTTTTTT
TRBV6-6	NA	TRBJ2-7	NA	CASSYGPYEQYF	TGTGCCAGCAGTTACGGGCCCTACGAGCAGTACTTC
TRBV7-2	few	TRBJ2-7	TRBD1	CASSYTGGGYEQYF	TGTGCCAGCAGCTACACAGGGGGCGGGTACGAGCAGTACTTC
TRBV10-3	NA	TRBJ2-6	NA	CAISESQGSGANVLTF	TGTGCCATCAGTGAGTCCCAGGGTTCTGGGGCCAACGTCCTGACTTTC
TRBV4-3	NA	TRBJ2-5	TRBD2	CASSQRAGGPETQYF	TGCGCCAGCAGCCAGAGAGCGGGAGGGCCGGAGACCCAGTACTTC
TRBV29-1	NA	TRBJ2-3	TRBD2	CSVEEASGVRQYF	TGCAGCGTTGAAGAGGCTAGCGGGGTTCGGCAGTATTTT
TRBV6-1	NA	TRBJ1-1	NA	CASRLGRGVTEAFF	TGTGCCAGCAGGCTGGGTAGGGGGGTCACTGAAGCTTTCTTT
TRBV5-1	few	TRBJ1-1	NA	CASSLERSRETEAFF	TGCGCCAGCAGCCTGGAGAGAAGCAGAGAAACTGAAGCTTTCTTT
TRBV15	NA	TRBJ2-5	NA	CATSRDQGETQYF	TGTGCCACCAGCAGAGATCAGGGGGAGACCCAGTACTTC
TRBV5-1	NA	TRBJ2-1	TRBD2	CASGPLAGVKNEQFF	TGCGCCAGCGGCCCCCTAGCGGGGGTAAAAAATGAGCAGTTCTTC
TRBV19	NA	TRBJ2-6	TRBD1	CASTNWDRAPGANVLTF	TGTGCCAGTACTAACTGGGACAGGGCTCCTGGGGCCAACGTCCTGACTTTC
TRBV18	NA	TRBJ2-2	NA	CASCAGLSNTGELFF	TGTGCCAGCTGTGCGGGGCTTTCTAACACCGGGGAGCTGTTTTTT
TRBV7-9	NA	TRBJ2-3	NA	CASSLRDTQYF	TGTGCCAGCAGCTTAAGGGATACGCAGTATTTT
TRBV19	NA	TRBJ2-2	TRBD1	CASSIGTGYTGELFF	TGTGCCAGTAGTATAGGGACAGGCTATACCGGGGAGCTGTTTTTT
TRBV19	few	TRBJ2-1	NA	CASGAPSYNEQFF	TGTGCCAGTGGCGCCCCCTCCTACAATGAGCAGTTCTTC
TRBV5-6	NA	TRBJ2-1	NA	CASSLAGPLGINEQFF	TGTGCCAGCAGCCTCGCAGGGCCGTTGGGGATTAATGAGCAGTTCTTC
TRBV6-5	NA	TRBJ2-7	NA	CASGSGEQYF	TGTGCCAGCGGTAGTGGCGAGCAGTACTTC
TRBV19	NA	TRBJ1-2	TRBD1	CASSVDREAYGYTF	TGTGCCAGTAGTGTGGACAGGGAGGCCTATGGCTACACCTTC
TRBV28	NA	TRBJ1-5	NA	CASRTGTLNNQPQHF	TGTGCCAGCAGAACAGGGACGCTTAACAATCAGCCCCAGCATTTT
TRBV10-3	NA	TRBJ1-2	NA	CAISESTQGVYGYTF	TGTGCCATCAGTGAGTCGACACAGGGAGTATATGGCTACACCTTC
TRBV10-3	once	TRBJ2-6	TRBD1	CAISGGLGTGGAGANVLTF	TGTGCCATCAGTGGGGGCCTCGGGACAGGGGGTGCTGGGGCCAACGTCCTGACTTTC
TRBV5-5	NA	TRBJ2-5	TRBD1	CASSLFSDRGETQYF	TGTGCCAGCAGCTTGTTCTCGGACAGGGGTGAGACCCAGTACTTC
TRBV7-2	NA	TRBJ1-3	NA	CASSLRDAGNTIYF	TGTGCCAGCAGCTTACGGGACGCTGGAAACACCATATATTTT
TRBV4-1	NA	TRBJ1-5	NA	CASSLFPQGDQPQHF	TGCGCCAGCAGCCTCTTTCCGCAGGGTGATCAGCCCCAGCATTTT
TRBV2	NA	TRBJ1-2	NA	CASSEWNYGYTF	TGTGCCAGCAGTGAGTGGAACTATGGCTACACCTTC
TRBV6-6	NA	TRBJ1-5	NA	CASSYSHRSNQPQHF	TGTGCCAGCAGTTACTCTCATAGGAGCAATCAGCCCCAGCATTTT
TRBV6-1	NA	TRBJ2-2	NA	CASSEEVGGNTGELFF	TGTGCCAGCAGTGAAGAGGTGGGGGGCAACACCGGGGAGCTGTTTTTT
TRBV5-5	NA	TRBJ1-2	NA	CASSFGDDYGYTF	TGTGCCAGCAGCTTTGGTGATGACTATGGCTACACCTTC
TRBV28	many	TRBJ1-5	TRBD1	CASSRRQGALNQPQHF	TGTGCCAGCAGCCGCCGACAGGGGGCCCTGAATCAGCCCCAGCATTTT
TRBV28	few	TRBJ1-1	TRBD1	CASSRTGSEAFF	TGTGCCAGCAGTCGGACAGGGTCTGAAGCTTTCTTT
TRBV29-1	few	TRBJ1-5	TRBD1	CSVGGTGVNQPQHF	TGCAGCGTTGGGGGGACAGGGGTTAATCAGCCCCAGCATTTT